This TCR beta chain was captured in a study of CD4+ T cells in melanoma. Study-wide results and caveats: Diverse differentiation states were reported for melanoma neoantigen-specific CD4+ T cells.

By share, this clone ranks as medium-sized. Its antigen is as yet unknown. There are 12 residues in the CDR3. Trimming stripped 7 bases from V and 2 bases from J, with 11 bases between. Germline CDR1 reads SQVTM; CDR2 reads ANQGSEA. Clones were read by immunoSEQ multiplex PCR, and TCRdb kept only the in-frame ones, dropping some. The profile shows about 6,600 clones, around two thirds of them singletons. J is TRBJ1-1 and V is TRBV29-1; no clear D. The TCR originated in a human donor with melanoma. The sequencing input was cells from a culture (not recorded whether cultured in vitro). The CDR3 coding sequence is TGCAGCGCATTAGACGGAAACACTGAAGCTTTCTTT. It translates to CSALDGNTEAFF.